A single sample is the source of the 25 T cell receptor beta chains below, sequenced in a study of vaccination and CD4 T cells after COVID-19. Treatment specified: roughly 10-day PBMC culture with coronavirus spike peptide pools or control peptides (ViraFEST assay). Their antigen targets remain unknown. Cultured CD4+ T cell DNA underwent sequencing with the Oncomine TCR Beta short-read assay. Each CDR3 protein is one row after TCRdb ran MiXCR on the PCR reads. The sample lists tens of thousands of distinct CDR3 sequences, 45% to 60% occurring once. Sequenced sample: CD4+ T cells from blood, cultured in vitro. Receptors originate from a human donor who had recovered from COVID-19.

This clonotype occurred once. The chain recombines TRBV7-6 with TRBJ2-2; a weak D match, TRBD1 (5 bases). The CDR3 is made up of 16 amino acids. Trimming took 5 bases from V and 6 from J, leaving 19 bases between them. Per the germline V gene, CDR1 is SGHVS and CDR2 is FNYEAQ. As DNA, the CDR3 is TGTGCCAGCAGCCTCGACAGTATGGGGCACCCCGGGGAGCTGTTTTTT. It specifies CASSLDSMGHPGELFF.

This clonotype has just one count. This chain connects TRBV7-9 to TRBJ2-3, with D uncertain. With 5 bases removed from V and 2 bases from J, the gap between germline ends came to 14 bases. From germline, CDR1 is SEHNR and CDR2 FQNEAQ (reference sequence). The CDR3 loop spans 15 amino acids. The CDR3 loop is CASSLMGSYTDTQYF. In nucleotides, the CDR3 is TGTGCCAGCAGCCTAATGGGCAGCTACACAGATACGCAGTATTTT.

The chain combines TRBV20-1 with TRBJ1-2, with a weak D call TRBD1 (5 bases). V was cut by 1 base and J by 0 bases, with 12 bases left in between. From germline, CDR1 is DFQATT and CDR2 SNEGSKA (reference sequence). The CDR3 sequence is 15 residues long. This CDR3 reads CSARAGTRANYGYTF. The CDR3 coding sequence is TGCAGTGCTAGAGCCGGGACGCGAGCTAACTATGGCTACACCTTC.

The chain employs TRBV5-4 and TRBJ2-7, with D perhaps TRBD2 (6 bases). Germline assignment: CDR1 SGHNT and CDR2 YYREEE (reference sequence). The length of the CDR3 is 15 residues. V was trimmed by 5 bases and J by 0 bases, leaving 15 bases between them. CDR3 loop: CASSSGTGASYEQYF. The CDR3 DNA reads TGTGCCAGCAGTTCAGGTACGGGAGCCTCCTACGAGCAGTACTTC.

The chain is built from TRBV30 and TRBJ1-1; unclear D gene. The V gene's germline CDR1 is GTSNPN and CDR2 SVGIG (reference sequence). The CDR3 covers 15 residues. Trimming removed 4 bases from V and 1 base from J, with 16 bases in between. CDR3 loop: CAWISREGGNTEAFF. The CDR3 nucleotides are TGTGCCTGGATCTCACGGGAGGGAGGGAACACTGAAGCTTTCTTT.

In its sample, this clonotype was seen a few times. The CDR3 sequence is CSAFGTSGGLGDTQYF. The CDR3 DNA reads as TGCAGTGCGTTTGGGACTAGCGGGGGCCTCGGGGATACGCAGTATTTT. This chain joins TRBV20-1 and TRBJ2-3; 14 nucleotides match TRBD2. The length of the CDR3 is 16 residues. CDR1 is DFQATT, CDR2 SNEGSKA, per germline (reference sequence). V dropped 6 bases and J dropped 6; count of bases not matched to a gene: 11.

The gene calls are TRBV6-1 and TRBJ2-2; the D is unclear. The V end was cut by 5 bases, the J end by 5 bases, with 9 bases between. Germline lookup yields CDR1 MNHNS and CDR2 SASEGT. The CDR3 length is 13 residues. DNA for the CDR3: TGTGCCAGCAGTCCCGCTACAACCGGGGAGCTGTTTTTT. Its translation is CASSPATTGELFF.

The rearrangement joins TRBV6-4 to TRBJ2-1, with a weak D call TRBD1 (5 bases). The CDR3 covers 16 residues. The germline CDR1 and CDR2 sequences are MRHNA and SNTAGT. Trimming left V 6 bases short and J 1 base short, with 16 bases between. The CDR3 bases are TGTGCCAGCAGCCCCGACCAGGGCGCTTCCTACAATGAGCAGTTCTTC. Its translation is CASSPDQGASYNEQFF.

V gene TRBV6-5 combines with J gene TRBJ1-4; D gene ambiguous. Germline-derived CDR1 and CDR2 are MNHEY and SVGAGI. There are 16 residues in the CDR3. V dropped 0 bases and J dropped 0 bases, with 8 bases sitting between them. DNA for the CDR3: TGTGCCAGCAGTTACTCGACCCCCGCAACTAATGAAAAACTGTTTTTT. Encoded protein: CASSYSTPATNEKLFF.

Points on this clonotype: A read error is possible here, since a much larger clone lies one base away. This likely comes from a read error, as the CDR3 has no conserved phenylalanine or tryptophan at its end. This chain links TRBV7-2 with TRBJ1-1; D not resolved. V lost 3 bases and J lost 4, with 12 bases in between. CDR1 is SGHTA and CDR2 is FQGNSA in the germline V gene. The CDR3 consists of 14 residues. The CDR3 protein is CASSLVGRSTEAFS. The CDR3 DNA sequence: TGTGCCAGCAGCTTGGTTGGAAGGAGCACTGAAGCTTTCTCT.

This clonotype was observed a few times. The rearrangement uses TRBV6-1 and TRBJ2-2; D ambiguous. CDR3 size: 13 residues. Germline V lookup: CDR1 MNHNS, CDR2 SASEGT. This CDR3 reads CVVNYANTGELFF. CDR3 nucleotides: TGTGTCGTAAATTACGCGAACACCGGGGAGCTGTTTTTT.

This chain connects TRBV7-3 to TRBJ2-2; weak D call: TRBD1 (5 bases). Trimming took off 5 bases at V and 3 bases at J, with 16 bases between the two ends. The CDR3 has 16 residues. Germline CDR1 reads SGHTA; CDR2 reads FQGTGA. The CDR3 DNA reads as TGTGCCAGCAGCCGAAACCAAGGGGTAGACACCGGGGAGCTGTTTTTT. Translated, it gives CASSRNQGVDTGELFF.

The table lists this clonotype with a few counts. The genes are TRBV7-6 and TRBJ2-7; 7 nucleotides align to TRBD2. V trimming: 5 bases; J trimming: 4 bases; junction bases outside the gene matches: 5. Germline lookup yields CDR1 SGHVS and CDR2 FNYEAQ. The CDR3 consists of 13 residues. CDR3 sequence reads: CASSQNGGYEQYF. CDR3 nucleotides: TGTGCCAGCAGCCAAAACGGGGGGTACGAGCAGTACTTC.

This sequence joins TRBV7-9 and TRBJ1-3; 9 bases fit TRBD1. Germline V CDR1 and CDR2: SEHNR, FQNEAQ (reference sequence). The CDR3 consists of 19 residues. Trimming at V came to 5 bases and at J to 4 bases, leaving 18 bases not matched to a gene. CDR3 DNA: TGTGCCAGCAGCGATCCGATCGGGACAGGGTTGTCCAAAGGAAACACCATATATTTT. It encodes CASSDPIGTGLSKGNTIYF. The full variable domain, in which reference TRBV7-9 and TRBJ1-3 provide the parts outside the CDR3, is DTGVSQNPRHKITKRGQNVTFRCDPISEHNRLYWYRQTLGQGPEFLTYFQNEAQLEKSRLLSDRFSAERPKGSFSTLEIQRTEQGDSAMYLCASSDPIGTGLSKGNTIYFGEGSWLTVV.

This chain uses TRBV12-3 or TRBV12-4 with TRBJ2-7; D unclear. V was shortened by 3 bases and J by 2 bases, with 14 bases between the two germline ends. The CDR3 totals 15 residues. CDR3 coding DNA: TGTGCCAGCAGTTTCCTTGGTTCCGGAACCTACGAGCAGTACTTC. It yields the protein CASSFLGSGTYEQYF.

The CDR3 protein is CASSSPRGTGELFF. The CDR3 bases are TGTGCCAGCAGTTCCCCCAGGGGAACCGGGGAGCTGTTTTTT. The chain links TRBV27 to TRBJ2-2; D possibly corresponds to TRBD1 (6 bases). The CDR3 has 14 residues. Germline V gene data show CDR1 as MNHEY and CDR2 as SMNVEV (reference sequence). Deletions cut 4 bases from V and 5 bases from J, with 11 bases between.

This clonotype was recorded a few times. CDR3 amino acids: CASSLESSGKNEQFF. Written as DNA, the CDR3 is TGTGCCAGCAGCTTAGAGTCTAGCGGGAAGAATGAGCAGTTCTTC. This sequence joins TRBV11-1 and TRBJ2-1, with 9 bases aligning to TRBD2. Germline V CDR1 and CDR2: SGHAT, FQDESV (reference sequence). V lost 1 base, J lost 7 bases, and 5 bases stayed unmatched. The CDR3 loop spans 15 amino acids. The full variable domain, with the rest looked up from reference TRBV11-1 and TRBJ2-1, is EAEVAQSPRYKITEKSQAVAFWCDPISGHATLYWYRQILGQGPELLVQFQDESVVDDSQLPKDRFSAERLKGVDSTLKIQPAELGDSAMYLCASSLESSGKNEQFFGPGTRLTVL.

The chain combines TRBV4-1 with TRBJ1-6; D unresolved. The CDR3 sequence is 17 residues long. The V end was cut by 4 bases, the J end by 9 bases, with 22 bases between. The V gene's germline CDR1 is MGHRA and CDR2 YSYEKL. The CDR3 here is CASSPKDLPARVSPLHF. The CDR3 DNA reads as TGCGCCAGCAGCCCCAAGGACCTCCCGGCAAGGGTTTCACCCCTCCACTTT.

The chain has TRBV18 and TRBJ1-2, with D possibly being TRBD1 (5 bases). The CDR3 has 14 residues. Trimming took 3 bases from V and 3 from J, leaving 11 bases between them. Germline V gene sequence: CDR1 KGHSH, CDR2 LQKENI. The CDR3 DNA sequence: TGTGCCAGCTCACCCCGGGACGGTGACTATGGCTACACCTTC. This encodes CASSPRDGDYGYTF.

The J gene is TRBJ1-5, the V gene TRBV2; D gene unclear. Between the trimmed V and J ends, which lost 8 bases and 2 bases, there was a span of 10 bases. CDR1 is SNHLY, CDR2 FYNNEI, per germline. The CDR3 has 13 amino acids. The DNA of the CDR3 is TGTGCCAGCGAACGGGGTGGCAATCAGCCCCAGCATTTT. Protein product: CASERGGNQPQHF.

CDR3 amino acids: CASTLGRGWTDTQYF. The CDR3 DNA is TGTGCCAGTACCCTAGGAAGGGGGTGGACAGATACGCAGTATTTT. This sequence joins TRBV19 and TRBJ2-3; D possibly corresponds to TRBD1 (6 bases). The V end lost 7 bases, the J end lost 3 bases, and 17 bases lay between the germline ends. The CDR3 extends over 15 amino acids. Germline V gene sequence: CDR1 LNHDA, CDR2 SQIVND (reference sequence).

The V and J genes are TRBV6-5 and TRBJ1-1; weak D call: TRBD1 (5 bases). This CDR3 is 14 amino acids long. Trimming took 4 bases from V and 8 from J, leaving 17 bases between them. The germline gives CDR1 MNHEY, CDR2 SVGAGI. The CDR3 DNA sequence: TGTGCCAGCAGTTTCGGATGGGACTCTGGGGAAGCTTTCTTT. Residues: CASSFGWDSGEAFF.

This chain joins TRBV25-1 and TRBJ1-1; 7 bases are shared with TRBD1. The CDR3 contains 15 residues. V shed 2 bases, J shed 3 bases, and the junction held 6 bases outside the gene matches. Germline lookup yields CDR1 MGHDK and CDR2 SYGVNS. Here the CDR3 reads CASSEKGAGYTEAFF. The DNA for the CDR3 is TGTGCCAGCAGTGAAAAGGGGGCGGGTTACACTGAAGCTTTCTTT.

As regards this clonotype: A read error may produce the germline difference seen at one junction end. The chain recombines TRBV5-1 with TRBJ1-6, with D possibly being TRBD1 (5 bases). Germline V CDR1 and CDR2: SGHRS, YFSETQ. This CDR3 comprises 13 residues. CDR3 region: CASSSGQNSPLHF. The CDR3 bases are TGCGCTAGCAGCTCGGGGCAAAATTCACCCCTCCACTTT.

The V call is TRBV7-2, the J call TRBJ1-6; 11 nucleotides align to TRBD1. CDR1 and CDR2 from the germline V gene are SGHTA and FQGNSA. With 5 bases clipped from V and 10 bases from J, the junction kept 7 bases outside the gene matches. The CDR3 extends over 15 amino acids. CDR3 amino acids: CASSGPGTGGSPLHF. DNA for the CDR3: TGTGCCAGCAGCGGACCCGGGACAGGGGGATCACCCCTCCACTTT.